Listed here are 30 T cell receptor beta chains from one sample, sequenced in a study of regulatory T cells in long-lasting Graves disease. Time point in this sample: persistent/refractory GD, antithyroid drugs over 5 years with positive TRAb. Extracted RNA from PBMCs served as the source of the TCR library. The TCR beta library used iRepertoire HTBI primers with Arm-PCR amplification of CDR3. TCRdb re-called the multiplex PCR reads through MiXCR, storing one row per CDR3 protein. The repertoire has about 420,000 distinct CDR3 sequences, about a quarter of them found once; the top ten carry roughly a quarter. The sample in question was peripheral blood mononuclear cells (PBMCs), obtained when the disease was refractory, from a patient treated with antithyroid drugs. These TCRs come from a female donor with Graves disease.

The rearrangement joins TRBV28 to TRBJ1-2; TRBD1 agrees at 9 bases. Germline assignment: CDR1 MDHEN and CDR2 SYDVKM. V lost 6 bases, J lost 7 bases, and 15 bases stayed unmatched. The CDR3 length is 16 residues. CDR3 DNA sequence: TGTGCCAGCAGATCGGTGGGACAGGGTTCTATCGGTGGCTACACCTTC. It translates to CASRSVGQGSIGGYTF.

The chain joins TRBV6-1 to TRBJ2-1; tentative D call: TRBD2 (5 bases). CDR1 MNHNS and CDR2 SASEGT come from the germline V gene. Between the trimmed V and J ends, which lost 3 bases and 4 bases, there was a span of 7 bases. The CDR3 is made up of 13 amino acids. The CDR3 DNA reads as TGTGCCAGCAGTGATCGGGGTTACAATGAGCAGTTCTTC. Translation gives CASSDRGYNEQFF.

V and J are TRBV4-2 and TRBJ1-2; no reliable D call. CDR3 length: 15 residues. V shed 1 base and J shed 7 bases, with 16 bases lying between them. The germline V gene has CDR1 LGHNA and CDR2 YNFKEQ. CDR3 in DNA: TGTGCCAGCAGCCAAGGATTTTCCGGGGAGGGTGGCTACACCTTC. It is translated as CASSQGFSGEGGYTF.

The chain has TRBV7-2 and TRBJ2-3, with D perhaps TRBD1 or TRBD2 (7 bases each). Between the trimmed V and J ends, which lost 4 bases and 2 bases, there was a span of 16 bases. Germline CDR1 SGHTA, CDR2 FQGNSA. This CDR3 is built from 16 residues. CDR3 protein: CASSSRTRGPTDTQYF. The CDR3 coding sequence is TGTGCCAGCAGCTCTAGGACTAGGGGGCCCACAGATACGCAGTATTTT.

This clonotype was found many times. The chain combines TRBV20-1 with TRBJ1-5; D not resolved. This CDR3 is built from 13 residues. Trimming removed 0 bases from V and 10 bases from J, with 13 bases in between. Per the germline V gene, CDR1 is DFQATT and CDR2 is SNEGSKA (reference sequence). The CDR3, as DNA: TGCAGTGCTAGAGAGGACGTACAGCACCCCCAGCATTTT. Protein: CSAREDVQHPQHF.

The chain joins TRBV2 to TRBJ1-1; 7 bases agree with TRBD1. The junction had 12 bases not matched to a gene; V was cut back by 8 bases and J by 0 bases. There are 16 residues in the CDR3. Germline V lookup: CDR1 SNHLY, CDR2 FYNNEI. CDR3 region: CASESPTGPMNTEAFF. CDR3 sequence (DNA): TGTGCCAGCGAAAGCCCGACAGGGCCAATGAACACTGAAGCTTTCTTT. Complete variable domain (other parts from reference TRBV2 and TRBJ1-1): EPEVTQTPSHQVTQMGQEVILRCVPISNHLYFYWYRQILGQKVEFLVSFYNNEISEKSEIFDDQFSVERPDGSNFTLKIRSTKLEDSAMYFCASESPTGPMNTEAFFGQGTRLTVV.

This clonotype has more than one count but fewer than ten. The rearrangement joins TRBV11-1 to TRBJ2-3; a possible D gene is TRBD1 (6 bases). Germline CDR1 reads SGHAT; CDR2 reads FQDESV (reference sequence). CDR3 size: 15 residues. V was trimmed by 5 bases and J by 4 bases, leaving 16 bases between them. The DNA of the CDR3 is TGTGCCAGCAGCCGCAGGGGTATTGGGGCAGATACGCAGTATTTT. Protein product: CASSRRGIGADTQYF.

The V and J genes are TRBV6-2 or TRBV6-3 and TRBJ2-7; 13 bases are a match to TRBD2. The CDR3 sequence is 18 residues long. CDR1 and CDR2 from the germline V gene are MNHEY and SVGEGT. J lost 4 bases, V lost 6 bases, and 15 bases had no gene match. The CDR3 DNA sequence: TGTGCCAGCAGGGGCGGGACTAGCGGGATAACTGTCCAGTACGAGCAGTACTTC. Its protein product is CASRGGTSGITVQYEQYF.

This clonotype has only a few counts. The chain uses TRBV25-1 and TRBJ2-7; no clear D gene. The CDR3 is 15 amino acids. Germline CDR1 reads MGHDK; CDR2 reads SYGVNS. The V end lost 3 bases, the J end lost 4 bases, and 16 bases lay between the germline ends. The CDR3 is CASSDLGFSKYEQYF. CDR3 bases: TGTGCCAGCAGTGATCTAGGTTTTTCTAAATACGAGCAGTACTTC.

The chain uses TRBV13 and TRBJ2-7; D possibly corresponds to TRBD1 (6 bases). CDR3 length equals 16 residues. V was pared by 0 bases and J by 2 bases, with 14 bases between. Germline-derived CDR1 and CDR2 are PRHDT and FYEKMQ (reference sequence). The CDR3 is CASSLGGPGDPYEQYF. The CDR3 nucleotides read TGTGCCAGCAGCTTAGGCGGTCCAGGGGACCCCTACGAGCAGTACTTC. Using reference TRBV13 and TRBJ2-7 for the parts outside the CDR3, the full variable domain is AAGVIQSPRHLIKEKRETATLKCYPIPRHDTVYWYQQGPGQDPQFLISFYEKMQSDKGSIPDRFSAQQFSDYHSELNMSSLELGDSALYFCASSLGGPGDPYEQYFGPGTRLTVT.

The chain employs TRBV4-1 and TRBJ1-1; the D is unclear. There are 14 residues in the CDR3. Trimming took off 7 bases at V and 1 base at J, with 13 bases between the two ends. Per germline, CDR1 MGHRA and CDR2 YSYEKL. The CDR3 loop reads CASTRSRANTEAFF. The CDR3 bases are TGCGCCAGCACCCGAAGTAGAGCGAACACTGAAGCTTTCTTT.

This clonotype came up a few times. The CDR3 spells CASSEAGRHTGELFF. CDR3 sequence (DNA): TGTGCCAGCAGTGAAGCGGGGCGCCACACCGGGGAGCTGTTTTTT. The chain links TRBV6-1 to TRBJ2-2; the D gene is possibly TRBD1 (5 bases). Trimming took off 0 bases at V and 3 bases at J, with 8 bases between the two ends. This CDR3 is 15 amino acids long. Per germline, CDR1 MNHNS and CDR2 SASEGT.

This clonotype was counted between two and nine times. The chain couples TRBV19 to TRBJ1-5, with unresolved D. Deletions cut 9 bases from V and 0 bases from J, with 6 bases between. Germline-derived CDR1 and CDR2 are LNHDA and SQIVND (reference sequence). CDR3 length: 12 amino acids. CDR3 DNA sequence: TGTGCCAGGGGAGGTAGCAATCAGCCCCAGCATTTT. This translates into CARGGSNQPQHF.

The genes are TRBV30 and TRBJ1-3, with D unclear. The CDR3 loop spans 13 amino acids. Germline CDR1 is GTSNPN and CDR2 is SVGIG (reference sequence). The V gene lost 7 bases and the J gene lost 0 bases, with 10 bases spanning the gap. In DNA, the CDR3 is TGTGCCTCTCGTCGGAACTCTGGAAACACCATATATTTT. Amino acid sequence: CASRRNSGNTIYF.

This clonotype was detected once. This chain uses TRBV6-1 with TRBJ1-5; D gene uncertain. This CDR3 comprises 13 residues. CDR1 is MNHNS, CDR2 SASEGT, per germline. V was cut by 5 bases and J by 5 bases, with 10 bases left in between. CDR3 sequence: CASSQGGHQPQHF. The CDR3 bases are TGTGCCAGCAGTCAAGGCGGGCATCAGCCCCAGCATTTT.

This clonotype was observed a few times. The chain employs TRBV24-1 and TRBJ1-2, with TRBD1 as a possible D gene (5 bases). The germline V gene encodes CDR1 KGHDR and CDR2 SFDVKD. Trimming pared 1 base from V and 8 bases from J, leaving 7 bases between. CDR3 length: 12 amino acids. CDR3 DNA: TGTGCCACCAGTGATTTTCAGGGCGGCTACACCTTC. Translation gives CATSDFQGGYTF.

This sequence joins TRBV19 and TRBJ2-7; 12 nucleotides agree with TRBD1. CDR1 is LNHDA and CDR2 is SQIVND in the germline V gene (reference sequence). The CDR3 extends over 16 amino acids. Losses at the gene ends were 5 bases for V and 6 bases for J; bases not matched to a gene: 11. CDR3 in amino acids: CASSFLSGTGGLEQYF. The DNA of the CDR3 is TGTGCCAGTAGTTTCCTCTCCGGGACAGGGGGCCTCGAGCAGTACTTC.

A remark on this clonotype: Its ends do not fully match the called genes, so a read error is possible. The chain carries TRBV28 and TRBJ1-1; TRBD1 matches at 8 bases. This CDR3 contains 15 residues. CDR1 is MDHEN, CDR2 SYDVKM, per germline. CDR3 region: CASNLLQGGNTEAFF. CDR3 DNA: TGTGCCAGCAATTTATTACAGGGGGGGAACACTGAAGCTTTCTTT.

Details on this clonotype: A read error may explain this, as a much larger clone is one base away. The gene calls are TRBV2 and TRBJ2-4; D is perhaps TRBD1 or TRBD2 (5 bases each). Looked up from germline, CDR1 is SNHLY and CDR2 is FYNNEI. CDR3 length equals 13 residues. The V end was cut by 8 bases, the J end by 5 bases, with 13 bases between. The CDR3 nucleotides read TGTGCCAGCCGAGCCGGGACGGAAAACATTCAGTACTTC. This encodes CASRAGTENIQYF.

This chain uses TRBV27 with TRBJ1-5; perhaps TRBD1 as D (5 bases). The V gene lost 5 bases and the J gene lost 6 bases, with 17 bases spanning the gap. Germline V lookup: CDR1 MNHEY, CDR2 SMNVEV (reference sequence). This CDR3 is 15 amino acids long. The CDR3 DNA sequence: TGTGCCAGCAGTCCCCTGGCGGGGCCTCCTCAGCCCCAGCATTTT. Residues: CASSPLAGPPQPQHF.

The chain links TRBV20-1 to TRBJ2-1; TRBD2 matches at 8 bases. Germline assignment: CDR1 DFQATT and CDR2 SNEGSKA (reference sequence). The length of the CDR3 is 14 residues. The V segment lost 4 bases and the J segment 2 bases; nucleotides outside the gene matches: 4. Here the CDR3 DNA reads TGCAGTGCTACAGCGGGAGAAACCTACAATGAGCAGTTCTTC. This sequence encodes CSATAGETYNEQFF.

This chain links TRBV20-1 with TRBJ2-7; TRBD1 is a possible D gene (6 bases). The CDR3 is made up of 15 amino acids. Looked up from germline, CDR1 is DFQATT and CDR2 is SNEGSKA (reference sequence). The V gene lost 0 bases and the J gene lost 1 base, with 13 bases spanning the gap. CDR3: CSARDQQGISYEQYF. In nucleotides, the CDR3 is TGCAGTGCTAGAGATCAGCAGGGGATATCCTACGAGCAGTACTTC.

This clonotype was counted ten times or more. The chain combines TRBV28 with TRBJ1-5; TRBD1 matches at 11 bases. V lost 7 bases to trimming and J lost 6 bases; unmatched junction nucleotides: 11. The CDR3 runs to 16 residues. Looked up from germline, CDR1 is MDHEN and CDR2 is SYDVKM. The CDR3 reads CASKGTGTGGFQPQHF. CDR3 sequence (DNA): TGTGCCAGCAAAGGAACCGGGACAGGGGGTTTTCAGCCCCAGCATTTT.

This clonotype has only a few counts. The V call is TRBV4-1, the J call TRBJ2-7; 7 nucleotides align to TRBD1. Looked up from germline, CDR1 is MGHRA and CDR2 is YSYEKL. With V trimmed by 1 base and J by 1 base, 7 bases remained unmatched. The CDR3 length is 16 residues. The CDR3 sequence: CASSQVLGQASYEQYF. Here the CDR3 DNA reads TGCGCCAGCAGCCAAGTCCTCGGACAGGCATCCTACGAGCAGTACTTC.

The rearrangement joins TRBV6-2 or TRBV6-3 to TRBJ2-2; D ambiguous. Between the trimmed V and J ends, which lost 1 base and 4 bases, there was a span of 7 bases. This CDR3 is built from 14 residues. Germline assignment: CDR1 MNHEY and CDR2 SVGEGT. CDR3 nucleotide sequence: TGTGCCAGCAGTTACTTTCGGACCACCGGGGAGCTGTTTTTT. This codes for CASSYFRTTGELFF.

This clonotype was recorded many times. The chain is built from TRBV15 and TRBJ2-7; D may be TRBD2 (5 bases). This CDR3 contains 15 residues. V was trimmed by 4 bases and J by 4 bases, leaving 17 bases between them. Germline V gene data show CDR1 as LNHNV and CDR2 as YYDKDF (reference sequence). CDR3 nucleotides: TGTGCCACCAGCACGTACCGGACTCAAACATACGAGCAGTACTTC. It encodes CATSTYRTQTYEQYF. The variable domain in full, with the rest retrieved from reference TRBV15 and TRBJ2-7, is DAMVIQNPRYQVTQFGKPVTLSCSQTLNHNVMYWYQQKSSQAPKLLFHYYDKDFNNEADTPDNFQSRRPNTSFCFLDIRSPGLGDTAMYLCATSTYRTQTYEQYFGPGTRLTVT.

The rearrangement uses TRBV19 and TRBJ1-5; 7 nucleotides agree with TRBD1. With V trimmed by 9 bases and J by 7 bases, 9 bases remained unmatched. The germline V gene encodes CDR1 LNHDA and CDR2 SQIVND (reference sequence). This CDR3 has 13 residues. The CDR3 DNA is TGTGCCAGCTCCGGGACAGAAGTGCAGCCCCAGCATTTT. Translated: CASSGTEVQPQHF.

This clonotype has a count of ten or more. The genes are TRBV19 and TRBJ2-5; a weak D match, TRBD2 (5 bases). V was clipped by 5 bases and J by 1 base, with 17 bases between them. This CDR3 is 16 amino acids long. Germline V lookup: CDR1 LNHDA, CDR2 SQIVND (reference sequence). CDR3 loop: CASSGFRGRVQETQYF. The CDR3 region has the DNA TGTGCCAGTAGTGGATTTCGCGGGCGGGTCCAAGAGACCCAGTACTTC.

This clonotype has at least ten counts. The rearrangement joins TRBV19 to TRBJ1-1, with D maybe TRBD1 (5 bases). The CDR3 is made up of 14 amino acids. The V gene lost 3 bases and the J gene lost 1 base, with 9 bases spanning the gap. CDR1 is LNHDA and CDR2 is SQIVND in the germline V gene (reference sequence). The CDR3: CASSIIGTNTEAFF. The CDR3, as DNA: TGTGCCAGTAGTATTATAGGGACGAACACTGAAGCTTTCTTT.

This clonotype was found a few times. One end of the junction does not line up with germline, which may come from a read error. The V and J genes are TRBV20-1 and TRBJ1-1; 7 bases align to TRBD1. Germline CDR1 reads DFQATT; CDR2 reads SNEGSKA (reference sequence). This CDR3 comprises 12 residues. CDR3 residues: CSARARDREYVF. CDR3 nucleotides: TGCAGTGCTAGAGCTCGGGACAGAGAGTACGTCTTT.